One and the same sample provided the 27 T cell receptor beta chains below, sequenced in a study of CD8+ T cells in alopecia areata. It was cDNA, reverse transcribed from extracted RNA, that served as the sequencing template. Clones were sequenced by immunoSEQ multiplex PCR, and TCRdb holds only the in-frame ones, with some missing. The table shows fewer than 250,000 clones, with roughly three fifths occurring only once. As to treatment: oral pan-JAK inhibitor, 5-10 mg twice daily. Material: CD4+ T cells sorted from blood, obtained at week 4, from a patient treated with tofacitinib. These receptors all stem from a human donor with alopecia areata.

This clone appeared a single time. This chain's CDR3 is CAWAGTSGTPYEQYF. CDR3 coding DNA: TGTGCCTGGGCCGGGACTAGCGGGACTCCTTACGAGCAGTACTTC. This chain connects TRBV30 to TRBJ2-7; 13 nucleotides line up with TRBD2. Germline V gene sequence: CDR1 GTSNPN, CDR2 SVGIG (reference sequence). CDR3 length: 15 residues. The V and J ends lost 5 bases and 4 bases, in that order; junction bases with no gene match: 8.

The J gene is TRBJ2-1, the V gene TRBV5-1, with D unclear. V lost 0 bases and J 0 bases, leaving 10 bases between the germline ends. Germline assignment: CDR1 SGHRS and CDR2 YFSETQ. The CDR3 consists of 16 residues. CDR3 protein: CASSLAVGSSYNEQFF. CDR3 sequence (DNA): TGCGCCAGCAGCTTGGCTGTCGGTAGCTCCTACAATGAGCAGTTCTTC.

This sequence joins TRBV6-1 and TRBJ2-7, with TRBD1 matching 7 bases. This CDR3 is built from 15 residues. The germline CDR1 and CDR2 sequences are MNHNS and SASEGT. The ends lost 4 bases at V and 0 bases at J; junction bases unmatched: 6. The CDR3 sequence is CASSGQGVPSYEQYF. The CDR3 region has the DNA TGTGCCAGCAGTGGACAGGGTGTCCCCTCCTACGAGCAGTACTTC.

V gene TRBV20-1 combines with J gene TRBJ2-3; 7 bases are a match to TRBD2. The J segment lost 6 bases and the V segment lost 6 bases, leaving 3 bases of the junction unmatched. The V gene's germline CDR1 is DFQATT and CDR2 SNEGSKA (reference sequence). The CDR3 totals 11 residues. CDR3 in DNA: TGCAGTGCGGGGGACTACGATACGCAGTATTTT. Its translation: CSAGDYDTQYF.

CDR3 bases: TGTGCCAGCATTACAGGGTGGTCCTACAATGAGCAGTTCTTC. As protein: CASITGWSYNEQFF. This chain joins TRBV6-6 and TRBJ2-1; a possible D gene is TRBD1 (6 bases). Germline loops: CDR1 MNHNY, CDR2 SVGAGI (reference sequence). The V end was cut by 7 bases, the J end by 1 base, with 11 bases between. The CDR3 spans 14 residues.

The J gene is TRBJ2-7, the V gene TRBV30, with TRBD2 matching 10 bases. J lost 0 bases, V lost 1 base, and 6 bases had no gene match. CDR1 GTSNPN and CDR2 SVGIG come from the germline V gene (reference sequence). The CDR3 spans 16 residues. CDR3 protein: CAWSGLAGVSSYEQYF. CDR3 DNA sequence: TGTGCCTGGAGTGGGCTAGCGGGAGTGAGCTCCTACGAGCAGTACTTC.

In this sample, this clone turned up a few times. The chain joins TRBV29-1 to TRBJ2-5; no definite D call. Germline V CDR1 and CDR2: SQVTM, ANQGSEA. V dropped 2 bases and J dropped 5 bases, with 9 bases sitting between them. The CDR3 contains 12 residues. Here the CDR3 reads CSVELGVETQYF. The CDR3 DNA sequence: TGCAGCGTTGAACTCGGCGTGGAGACCCAGTACTTC.

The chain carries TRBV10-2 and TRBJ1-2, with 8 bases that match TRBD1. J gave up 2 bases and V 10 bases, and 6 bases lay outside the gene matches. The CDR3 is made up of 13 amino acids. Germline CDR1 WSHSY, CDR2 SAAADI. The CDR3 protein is CATGQGPNYGYTF. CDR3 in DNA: TGCGCCACCGGACAGGGACCCAACTATGGCTACACCTTC.

DNA of the CDR3: TGTGCCAGCAGCGTAGAAGTCAGACCCTATGGCTACACCTTC. Its translation is CASSVEVRPYGYTF. This rearrangement joins TRBV9 to TRBJ1-2; no firm D call. The germline CDR1 and CDR2 sequences are SGDLS and YYNGEE. V lost 0 bases and J 4 bases, leaving 10 bases between the germline ends. The CDR3 is made up of 14 amino acids. The full variable domain, rest sourced from reference TRBV9 and TRBJ1-2, is DSGVTQTPKHLITATGQRVTLRCSPRSGDLSVYWYQQSLDQGLQFLIQYYNGEERAKGNILERFSAQQFPDLHSELNLSSLELGDSALYFCASSVEVRPYGYTFGSGTRLTVV.

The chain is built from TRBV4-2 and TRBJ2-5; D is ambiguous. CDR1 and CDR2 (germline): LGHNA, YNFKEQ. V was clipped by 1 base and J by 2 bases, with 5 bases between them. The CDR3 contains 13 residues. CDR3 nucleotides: TGTGCCAGCAGCCAAGTGGGACAAGAGACCCAGTACTTC. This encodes CASSQVGQETQYF.

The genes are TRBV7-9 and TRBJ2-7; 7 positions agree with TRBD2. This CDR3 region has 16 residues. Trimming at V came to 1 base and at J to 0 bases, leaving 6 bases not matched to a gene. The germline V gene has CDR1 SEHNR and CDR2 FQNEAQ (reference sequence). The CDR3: CASSLGSSGFSYEQYF. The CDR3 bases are TGTGCCAGCAGCTTAGGGTCTAGCGGATTCTCCTACGAGCAGTACTTC.

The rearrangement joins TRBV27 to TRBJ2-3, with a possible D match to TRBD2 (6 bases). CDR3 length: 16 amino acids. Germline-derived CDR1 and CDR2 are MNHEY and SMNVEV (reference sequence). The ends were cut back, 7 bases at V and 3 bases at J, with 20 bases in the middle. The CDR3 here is CASTPLGQRATDTQYF. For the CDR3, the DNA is TGTGCCAGCACCCCCCTGGGTCAGCGGGCGACAGATACGCAGTATTTT.

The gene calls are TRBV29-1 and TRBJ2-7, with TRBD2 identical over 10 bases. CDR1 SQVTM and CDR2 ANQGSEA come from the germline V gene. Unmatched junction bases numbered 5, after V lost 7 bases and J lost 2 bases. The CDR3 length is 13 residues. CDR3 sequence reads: CSGISGRTYEQYF. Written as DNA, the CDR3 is TGCAGCGGAATTAGCGGGAGGACCTACGAGCAGTACTTC.

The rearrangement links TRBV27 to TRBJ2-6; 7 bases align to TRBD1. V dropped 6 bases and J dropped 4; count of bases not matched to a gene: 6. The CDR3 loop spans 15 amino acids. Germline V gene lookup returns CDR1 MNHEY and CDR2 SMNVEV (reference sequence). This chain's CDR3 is CASRSTGTGANVLTF. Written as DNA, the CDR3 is TGTGCCAGCAGATCGACAGGGACCGGGGCCAACGTCCTGACTTTC.

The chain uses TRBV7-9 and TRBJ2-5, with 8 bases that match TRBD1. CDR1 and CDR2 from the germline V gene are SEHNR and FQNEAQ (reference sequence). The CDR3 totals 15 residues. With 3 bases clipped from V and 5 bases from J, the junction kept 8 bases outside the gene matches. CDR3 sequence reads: CASSLGWTGRETQYF. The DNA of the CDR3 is TGTGCCAGCAGCTTGGGGTGGACAGGGCGGGAGACCCAGTACTTC.

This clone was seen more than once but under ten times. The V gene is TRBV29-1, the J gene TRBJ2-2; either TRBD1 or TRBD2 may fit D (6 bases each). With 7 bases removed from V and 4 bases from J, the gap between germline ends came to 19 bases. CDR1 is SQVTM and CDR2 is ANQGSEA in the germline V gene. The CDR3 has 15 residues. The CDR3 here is CSATLRGAGTGELFF. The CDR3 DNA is TGCAGCGCAACGTTGAGGGGGGCCGGCACCGGGGAGCTGTTTTTT.

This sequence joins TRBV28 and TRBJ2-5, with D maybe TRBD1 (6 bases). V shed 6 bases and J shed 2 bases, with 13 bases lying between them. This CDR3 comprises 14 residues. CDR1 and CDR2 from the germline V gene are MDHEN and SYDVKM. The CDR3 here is CASSPPGDQETQYF. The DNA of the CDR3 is TGTGCCAGCAGCCCCCCAGGGGATCAAGAGACCCAGTACTTC.

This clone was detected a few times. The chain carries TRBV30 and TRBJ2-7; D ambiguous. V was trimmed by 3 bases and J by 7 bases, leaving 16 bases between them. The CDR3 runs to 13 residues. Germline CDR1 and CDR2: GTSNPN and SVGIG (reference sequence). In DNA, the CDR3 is TGTGCCTGGAGGAGAACCCACTTTATAGAGCAGTACTTC. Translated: CAWRRTHFIEQYF.

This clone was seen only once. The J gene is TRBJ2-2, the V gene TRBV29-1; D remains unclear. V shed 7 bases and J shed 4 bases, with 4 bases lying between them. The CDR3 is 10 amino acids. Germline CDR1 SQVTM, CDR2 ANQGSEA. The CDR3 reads CSASTGELFF. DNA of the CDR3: TGCAGCGCTAGCACCGGGGAGCTGTTTTTT.

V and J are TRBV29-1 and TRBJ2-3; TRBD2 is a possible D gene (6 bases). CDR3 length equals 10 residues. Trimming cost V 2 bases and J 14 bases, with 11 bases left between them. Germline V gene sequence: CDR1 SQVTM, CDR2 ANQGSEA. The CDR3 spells CSVEPGLMYF. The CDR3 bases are TGCAGCGTTGAACCGGGACTGATGTATTTT.

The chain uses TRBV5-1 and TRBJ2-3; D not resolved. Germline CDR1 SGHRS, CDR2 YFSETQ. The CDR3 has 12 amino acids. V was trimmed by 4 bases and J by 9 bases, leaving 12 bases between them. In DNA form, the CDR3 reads TGCGCCAGCAGCCGGACGTTGGGCACGCAGTATTTT. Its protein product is CASSRTLGTQYF. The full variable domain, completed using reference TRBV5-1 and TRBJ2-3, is KAGVTQTPRYLIKTRGQQVTLSCSPISGHRSVSWYQQTPGQGLQFLFEYFSETQRNKGNFPGRFSGRQFSNSRSEMNVSTLELGDSALYLCASSRTLGTQYFGPGTRLTVL.

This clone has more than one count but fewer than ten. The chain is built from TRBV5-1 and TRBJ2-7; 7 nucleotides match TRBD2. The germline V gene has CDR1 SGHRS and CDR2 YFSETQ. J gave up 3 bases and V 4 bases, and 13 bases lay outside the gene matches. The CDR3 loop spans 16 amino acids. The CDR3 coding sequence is TGCGCCAGCAGCCCGGAGGCCCGTCGGGAGGACTACGAGCAGTACTTC. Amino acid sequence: CASSPEARREDYEQYF.

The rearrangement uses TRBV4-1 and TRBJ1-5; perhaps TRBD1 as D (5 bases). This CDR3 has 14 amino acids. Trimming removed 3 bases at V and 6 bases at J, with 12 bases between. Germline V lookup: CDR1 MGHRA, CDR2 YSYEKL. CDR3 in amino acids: CASSQSSGPQPQHF. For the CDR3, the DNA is TGCGCCAGCAGCCAGAGTTCAGGGCCTCAGCCCCAGCATTTT.

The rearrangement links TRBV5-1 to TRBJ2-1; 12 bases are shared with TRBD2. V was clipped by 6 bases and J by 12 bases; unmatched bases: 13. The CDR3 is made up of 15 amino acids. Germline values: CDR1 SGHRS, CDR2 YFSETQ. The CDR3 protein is CASTKGLAGPFGQFF. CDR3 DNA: TGCGCCAGCACTAAGGGACTAGCGGGCCCATTTGGGCAGTTCTTC.

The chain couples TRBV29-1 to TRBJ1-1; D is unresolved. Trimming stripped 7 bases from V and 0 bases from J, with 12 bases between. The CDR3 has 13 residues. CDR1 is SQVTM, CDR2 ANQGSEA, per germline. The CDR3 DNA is TGCAGCGCCTTCGACGGTTTGAACACTGAAGCTTTCTTT. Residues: CSAFDGLNTEAFF.

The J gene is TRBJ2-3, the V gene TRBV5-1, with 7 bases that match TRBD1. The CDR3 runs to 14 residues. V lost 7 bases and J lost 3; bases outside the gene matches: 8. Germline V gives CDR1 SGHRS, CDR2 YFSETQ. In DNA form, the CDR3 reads TGCGCCAGCTGCTACAGGGGCGAGACAGATACGCAGTATTTT. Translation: CASCYRGETDTQYF.

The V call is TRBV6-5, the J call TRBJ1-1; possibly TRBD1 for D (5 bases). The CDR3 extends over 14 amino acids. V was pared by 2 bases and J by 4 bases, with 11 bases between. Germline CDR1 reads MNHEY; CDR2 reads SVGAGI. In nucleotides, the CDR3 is TGTGCCAGCAGTTACGGGGAAGGGGCCACTGAAGCTTTCTTT. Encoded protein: CASSYGEGATEAFF.